These 7 T cell receptor beta chains originate from one sample sequenced in a study of graft-versus-host responses after intestinal transplantation. Some clones are missing from TCRdb's copy, which holds only in-frame ones; the method was immunoSEQ multiplex PCR. The sample lists about 100,000 clones; more than 85% were seen once. Their antigen targets remain unknown. Sequenced here: unstimulated CD4+ T cells sorted from spleen or lymph node cells, sampled before intestinal transplant. These receptors originate from a human donor who received an intestinal transplant.

This chain joins TRBV19 and TRBJ2-2; D might be TRBD2 (6 bases). The CDR3 length is 16 residues. V lost 5 bases and J lost 0, with 13 bases in between. Germline CDR1 is LNHDA and CDR2 is SQIVND (reference sequence). Here the CDR3 reads CASSRREHSNTGELFF. The CDR3 region has the DNA TGTGCCAGTAGTCGGCGGGAACATTCGAACACCGGGGAGCTGTTTTTT.

The rearrangement uses TRBV19 and TRBJ2-2, with TRBD1 as a possible D gene (6 bases). There are 13 residues in the CDR3. The germline V and J ends were trimmed by 8 bases and 4 bases, with 11 bases remaining between them. The germline gives CDR1 LNHDA, CDR2 SQIVND (reference sequence). CDR3 sequence: CASSGVFTGELFF. CDR3 nucleotide sequence: TGTGCCAGTTCAGGGGTCTTCACCGGGGAGCTGTTTTTT.

The genes are TRBV5-1 and TRBJ2-7; 10 bases line up with TRBD1. Germline values: CDR1 SGHRS, CDR2 YFSETQ. With V trimmed by 4 bases and J by 4 bases, 14 bases remained unmatched. The CDR3 length is 17 residues. The CDR3: CASSRNLRDRGGYEQYF. The CDR3 DNA is TGCGCCAGCAGCCGCAACCTCCGGGACAGGGGTGGTTACGAGCAGTACTTC.

A remark on this clone: In the same sample, other DNA sequences code for this CDR3. J is TRBJ2-5 and V is TRBV7-6, with TRBD2 matching 14 bases. Germline CDR1 and CDR2: SGHVS and FNYEAQ. With V trimmed by 1 base and J by 2 bases, 0 bases remained unmatched. This CDR3 region has 16 residues. This CDR3 reads CASSLGLAGGQETQYF. The CDR3 DNA is TGTGCCAGCAGCTTAGGACTAGCGGGGGGGCAAGAGACCCAGTACTTC.

The rearrangement links TRBV10-1 to TRBJ1-2; the D is unclear. Germline CDR1 and CDR2: WNHNN and SYGVQD (reference sequence). Trimming removed 5 bases from V and 6 bases from J, with 19 bases in between. There are 15 residues in the CDR3. The CDR3 sequence is CASSPSATGINGYTF. CDR3 DNA: TGCGCCAGCAGTCCCTCCGCGACGGGAATAAATGGCTACACCTTC.

This clone has just one count. V gene TRBV10-3 combines with J gene TRBJ1-6; tentative D call: TRBD1 (5 bases). CDR3 length: 15 amino acids. The V gene's germline CDR1 is ENHRY and CDR2 SYGVKD. V dropped 5 bases and J dropped 5 bases, with 13 bases sitting between them. DNA of the CDR3: TGTGCCATCAGTTACCGGACACCGAATAATTCACCCCTCCACTTT. Residues: CAISYRTPNNSPLHF.

The chain is built from TRBV19 and TRBJ1-1; TRBD1 agrees at 8 bases. Per germline, CDR1 LNHDA and CDR2 SQIVND (reference sequence). J gave up 11 bases and V 5 bases, and 13 bases lay outside the gene matches. This CDR3 contains 14 residues. The CDR3 sequence is CASSPLTGAPPAFF. Here the CDR3 DNA reads TGTGCCAGTAGTCCGCTGACAGGGGCTCCTCCGGCTTTCTTT.